A single sample is the source of the 25 T cell receptor beta chains below, sequenced in a study of blood T cell repertoires in COVID-19. The repertoire was sequenced with immunoSEQ multiplex PCR; TCRdb's copy has only in-frame clones and lacks some. The table lists 350,000 to 400,000 clones, around nine tenths of them singletons. The specimen was PBMCs or T cells enriched from blood (not recorded which). These receptors were taken from a woman aged 18-35 years who had recovered from COVID-19.

The J gene is TRBJ2-2, the V gene TRBV30; TRBD2 might be the D (5 bases). In germline, CDR1 is GTSNPN, CDR2 SVGIG (reference sequence). V lost 4 bases and J 7 bases, leaving 10 bases between the germline ends. The CDR3 length is 12 residues. The CDR3 DNA sequence: TGTGCCTGGACTTTACGGGGCGGGGAGCTGTTTTTT. Protein: CAWTLRGGELFF.

This clone appeared a single time. The V gene is TRBV2, the J gene TRBJ1-1; 9 positions match TRBD1. In germline, CDR1 is SNHLY, CDR2 FYNNEI. CDR3 size: 16 residues. Trimming at V came to 4 bases and at J to 0 bases, leaving 6 bases not matched to a gene. The CDR3 sequence: CASSVDRGVLNTEAFF. As DNA, the CDR3 is TGTGCCAGCAGTGTAGACAGGGGGGTATTGAACACTGAAGCTTTCTTT.

This chain joins TRBV10-2 and TRBJ2-1; 10 bases agree with TRBD2. The length of the CDR3 is 14 residues. The V gene end was trimmed by 10 bases and the J gene end by 8 bases; junction bases not matched to a gene: 11. The germline V gene encodes CDR1 WSHSY and CDR2 SAAADI. CDR3 nucleotides: TGCGCCACCCGGAGAGCGGGGGGGCTGGATGAGCAGTTCTTC. Translation gives CATRRAGGLDEQFF.

The rearrangement links TRBV7-6 to TRBJ2-1; 8 nucleotides agree with TRBD2. V lost 1 base, J lost 5 bases, and 7 bases stayed unmatched. Germline CDR1 is SGHVS and CDR2 is FNYEAQ. The CDR3 loop spans 16 amino acids. For the CDR3, the DNA is TGTGCCAGCAGCTTAGGGGCGGGGGGCCGAAACAATGAGCAGTTCTTC. Protein: CASSLGAGGRNNEQFF.

The chain carries TRBV2 and TRBJ1-5, with unresolved D. This CDR3 region has 14 residues. CDR1 is SNHLY, CDR2 FYNNEI, per germline. V was trimmed by 4 bases and J by 6 bases, leaving 13 bases between them. In DNA, the CDR3 is TGTGCCAGCAGTGGAACACCGGCGGGTCAGCCCCAGCATTTT. It translates to CASSGTPAGQPQHF.

This clone was counted once. This chain joins TRBV5-1 and TRBJ1-2; 7 bases match TRBD1. CDR1 SGHRS and CDR2 YFSETQ come from the germline V gene. There are 15 residues in the CDR3. Germline trimming cut 5 bases from V and 7 bases from J; bases unmatched to any gene: 14. The CDR3 nucleotides read TGCGCCAGCAGTGGGAACAGGGGACGAAGCGGTGGCTACACCTTC. The encoded protein is CASSGNRGRSGGYTF.

The gene calls are TRBV6-1 and TRBJ1-1; 7 positions agree with TRBD1. CDR1 and CDR2 from the germline V gene are MNHNS and SASEGT. CDR3 length: 16 amino acids. V lost 2 bases, J lost 0 bases, and 6 bases stayed unmatched. CDR3 in amino acids: CASSEREGGLNTEAFF. In nucleotides, the CDR3 is TGTGCCAGCAGTGAACGGGAAGGGGGCTTGAACACTGAAGCTTTCTTT.

This chain links TRBV6-5 with TRBJ1-1; perhaps TRBD1 as D (5 bases). Trimming removed 0 bases at V and 3 bases at J, with 8 bases between. This CDR3 has 14 amino acids. CDR1 and CDR2 (germline): MNHEY, SVGAGI. DNA for the CDR3: TGTGCCAGCAGTTACTCAAGGGGCTACACTGAAGCTTTCTTT. Amino acids: CASSYSRGYTEAFF.

The chain combines TRBV12-5 with TRBJ2-1; D gene uncertain. Trimming took 10 bases from V and 2 from J, leaving 12 bases between them. The CDR3 contains 13 residues. From germline, CDR1 is LGHNT and CDR2 FRNRAP. In nucleotides, the CDR3 is TGTGCTACTTCCCTCTCCCCCTACAATGAGCAGTTCTTC. Protein product: CATSLSPYNEQFF. Variable domain in full (rest from reference TRBV12-5 and TRBJ2-1): DARVTQTPRHKVTEMGQEVTMRCQPILGHNTVFWYRQTMMQGLELLAYFRNRAPLDDSGMPKDRFSAEMPDATLATLKIQPSEPRDSAVYFCATSLSPYNEQFFGPGTRLTVL.

V usage is TRBV6-5 and J usage is TRBJ1-6, with 10 bases lining up with TRBD1. With V trimmed by 6 bases and J by 1 base, 0 bases remained unmatched. Germline V gene lookup returns CDR1 MNHEY and CDR2 SVGAGI. This CDR3 has 15 amino acids. The CDR3 region is CASRGQGSYNSPLHF. DNA for the CDR3: TGTGCCAGCAGGGGACAGGGGTCCTATAATTCACCCCTCCACTTT.

As to this clone: Other DNA sequences in this specimen translate into the identical CDR3. The genes are TRBV6-5 and TRBJ2-4, with 8 nucleotides matching TRBD1. From germline, CDR1 is MNHEY and CDR2 SVGAGI. This CDR3 is built from 15 residues. Germline trimming cut 6 bases from V and 0 bases from J; bases unmatched to any gene: 4. The CDR3 region is CASRDRVLAKNIQYF. The CDR3 coding sequence is TGTGCCAGCAGGGACAGGGTTCTAGCCAAAAACATTCAGTACTTC.

This chain links TRBV7-9 with TRBJ2-4, with TRBD1 identical over 10 bases. The CDR3 covers 16 residues. The J segment lost 7 bases and the V segment lost 3 bases, leaving 9 bases of the junction unmatched. The germline gives CDR1 SEHNR, CDR2 FQNEAQ (reference sequence). CDR3 sequence: CASSLIGTGVFNIQYF. The DNA for the CDR3 is TGTGCCAGCAGCTTGATCGGGACAGGGGTTTTTAACATTCAGTACTTC.

This chain uses TRBV19 with TRBJ1-6; D is undetermined. Germline V gene data show CDR1 as LNHDA and CDR2 as SQIVND (reference sequence). This CDR3 is built from 14 residues. Trimming removed 7 bases from V and 7 bases from J, with 14 bases in between. This chain's CDR3 is CASTMRRSNSPLHF. CDR3 in DNA: TGTGCCAGTACCATGAGGCGTTCAAATTCACCCCTCCACTTT.

The rearrangement links TRBV28 to TRBJ1-1, with a possible D match to TRBD1 (6 bases). V shed 4 bases and J shed 4 bases, with 28 bases lying between them. The CDR3 contains 19 residues. Germline loops: CDR1 MDHEN, CDR2 SYDVKM. The CDR3 nucleotides are TGTGCCAGCAGTTCCCCACCTTTTACCCCGCAGGGGAGGGTCACTGAAGCTTTCTTT. This gives the protein CASSSPPFTPQGRVTEAFF.

The chain has TRBV3-1 (or the pseudogene TRBV3-2) and TRBJ2-2; D gene ambiguous. Deletions cut 4 bases from V and 4 bases from J, with 7 bases between. The V gene's germline CDR1 is LGHDT and CDR2 YNNKEL (reference sequence). The CDR3 covers 13 residues. CDR3 loop: CASSLRSTGELFF. The CDR3 DNA reads TGTGCCAGCAGCCTAAGGAGCACCGGGGAGCTGTTTTTT.

CDR3 in amino acids: CASRDRATDTQYF. The DNA of the CDR3 is TGTGCCAGCAGGGACAGGGCGACAGATACGCAGTATTTT. The genes are TRBV6-5 and TRBJ2-3; TRBD1 matches at 8 bases. The CDR3 covers 13 residues. Germline CDR1 reads MNHEY; CDR2 reads SVGAGI. The V and J ends lost 6 bases and 3 bases, in that order; junction bases with no gene match: 2.

This rearrangement joins TRBV5-1 to TRBJ2-2; perhaps TRBD1 as D (6 bases). Deletions cut 1 base from V and 15 bases from J, with 19 bases between. CDR1 and CDR2 (germline): SGHRS, YFSETQ. This CDR3 is built from 14 residues. DNA for the CDR3: TGCGCCAGCAGCTTGACGCCGGGACAAGGCATTGTGTTTTTT. It codes for CASSLTPGQGIVFF.

V and J are TRBV29-1 and TRBJ2-7, with D perhaps matching TRBD1 (5 bases). Germline-derived CDR1 and CDR2 are SQVTM and ANQGSEA. The CDR3 loop spans 14 amino acids. Trimming pared 2 bases from V and 7 bases from J, leaving 18 bases between. CDR3 DNA: TGCAGCGTTGAAAAGGAACAGGCCCTTGGAGAGCAGTACTTC. It encodes CSVEKEQALGEQYF.

This clone has only one observation. V and J are TRBV27 and TRBJ1-1; D is perhaps TRBD1 (5 bases). CDR1 is MNHEY and CDR2 is SMNVEV in the germline V gene (reference sequence). Trimming removed 7 bases at V and 4 bases at J, with 7 bases between. The CDR3 contains 11 residues. The CDR3 DNA is TGTGCCAGCAAAAGGGGCACTGAAGCTTTCTTT. It is translated as CASKRGTEAFF.

This sequence joins TRBV9 and TRBJ2-1; 10 nucleotides line up with TRBD2. Unmatched junction bases numbered 12, after V lost 0 bases and J lost 0 bases. This CDR3 is 20 amino acids long. CDR1 SGDLS and CDR2 YYNGEE come from the germline V gene. CDR3 sequence (DNA): TGTGCCAGCAGCGTAGGGTGGGCTAGCGGGGGATCGAGCTCCTACAATGAGCAGTTCTTC. It yields the protein CASSVGWASGGSSSYNEQFF.

The chain is built from TRBV4-1 and TRBJ1-2, with D unresolved. The CDR3 spans 12 residues. V was pared by 1 base and J by 6 bases, with 6 bases between. Germline V CDR1 and CDR2: MGHRA, YSYEKL. The CDR3, as DNA: TGCGCCAGCAGCCAAGTGGCAGATGGCTACACCTTC. Residues: CASSQVADGYTF.

The chain is built from TRBV6-2 or TRBV6-3 and TRBJ1-5; a possible D gene is TRBD1 (6 bases). Germline CDR1 reads MNHEY; CDR2 reads SVGEGT. The V end lost 5 bases, the J end lost 0 bases, and 11 bases lay between the germline ends. This CDR3 is built from 15 residues. The CDR3 DNA follows: TGTGCCAGCAGTCCCCGGGACACTAGCAATCAGCCCCAGCATTTT. It encodes CASSPRDTSNQPQHF.

The chain has TRBV9 and TRBJ1-4; D perhaps matches TRBD1 (6 bases). CDR1 and CDR2 (germline): SGDLS, YYNGEE. The CDR3 has 16 residues. V shed 0 bases and J shed 4 bases, with 13 bases lying between them. The CDR3 is CASSVAGGLGNEKLFF. DNA of the CDR3: TGTGCCAGCAGCGTAGCTGGGGGCCTGGGTAATGAAAAACTGTTTTTT.

V and J are TRBV2 and TRBJ1-1; 10 bases fit TRBD1. The CDR3 extends over 14 amino acids. The J segment lost 5 bases and the V segment lost 6 bases, leaving 6 bases of the junction unmatched. CDR1 is SNHLY and CDR2 is FYNNEI in the germline V gene. Here the CDR3 DNA reads TGTGCCAGCAGGATCGGACAGGGGGGGACTGAAGCTTTCTTT. It encodes CASRIGQGGTEAFF.

This sequence joins TRBV19 and TRBJ1-1; D is unclear. The V and J ends lost 0 bases and 4 bases respectively, with 15 bases between them. The germline gives CDR1 LNHDA, CDR2 SQIVND (reference sequence). The CDR3 runs to 16 residues. In DNA form, the CDR3 reads TGTGCCAGTAGTATAGAATCTCACGGGATGGCCACTGAAGCTTTCTTT. Translating it yields CASSIESHGMATEAFF. Supplemented by reference TRBV19 and TRBJ1-1, the full variable domain reads DGGITQSPKYLFRKEGQNVTLSCEQNLNHDAMYWYRQDPGQGLRLIYYSQIVNDFQKGDIAEGYSVSREKKESFPLTVTSAQKNPTAFYLCASSIESHGMATEAFFGQGTRLTVV.